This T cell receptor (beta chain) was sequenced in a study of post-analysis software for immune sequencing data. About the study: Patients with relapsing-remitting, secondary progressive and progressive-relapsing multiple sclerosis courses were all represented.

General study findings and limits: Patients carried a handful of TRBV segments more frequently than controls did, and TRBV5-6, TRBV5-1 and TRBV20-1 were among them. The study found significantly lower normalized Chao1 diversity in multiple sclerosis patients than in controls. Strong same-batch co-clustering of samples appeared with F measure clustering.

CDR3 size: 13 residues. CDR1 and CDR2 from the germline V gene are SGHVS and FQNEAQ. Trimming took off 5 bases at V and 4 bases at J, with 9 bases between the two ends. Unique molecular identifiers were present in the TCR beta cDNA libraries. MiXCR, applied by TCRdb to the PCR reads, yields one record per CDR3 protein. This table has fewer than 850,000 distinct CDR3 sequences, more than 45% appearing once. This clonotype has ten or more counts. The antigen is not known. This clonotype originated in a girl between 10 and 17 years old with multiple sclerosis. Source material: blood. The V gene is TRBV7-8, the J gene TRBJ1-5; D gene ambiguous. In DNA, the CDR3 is TGTGCCAGCAGCCAAGTGGGGAATCAGCCCCAGCATTTT. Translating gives CASSQVGNQPQHF. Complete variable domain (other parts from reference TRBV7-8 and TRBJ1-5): GAGVSQSPRYKVAKRGQDVALRCDPISGHVSLFWYQQALGQGPEFLTYFQNEAQLDKSGLPSDRFFAERPEGSVSTLKIQRTQQEDSAVYLCASSQVGNQPQHFGDGTRLSIL.